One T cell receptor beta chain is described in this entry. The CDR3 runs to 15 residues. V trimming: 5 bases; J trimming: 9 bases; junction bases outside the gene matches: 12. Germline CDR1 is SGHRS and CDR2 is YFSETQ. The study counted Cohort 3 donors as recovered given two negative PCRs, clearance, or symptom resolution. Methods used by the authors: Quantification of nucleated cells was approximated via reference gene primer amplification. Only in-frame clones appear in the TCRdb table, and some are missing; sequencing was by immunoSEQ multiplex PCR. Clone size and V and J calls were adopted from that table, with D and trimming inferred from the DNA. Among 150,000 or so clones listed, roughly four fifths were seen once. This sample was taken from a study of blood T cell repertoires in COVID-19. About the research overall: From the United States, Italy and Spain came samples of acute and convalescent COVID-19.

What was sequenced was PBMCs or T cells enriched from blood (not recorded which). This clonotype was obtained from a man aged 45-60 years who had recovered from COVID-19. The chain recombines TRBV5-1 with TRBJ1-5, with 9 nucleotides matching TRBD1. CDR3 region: CASRNTGGRARPQHF. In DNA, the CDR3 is TGCGCCAGCAGAAACACAGGGGGCCGGGCTCGGCCCCAGCATTTT.